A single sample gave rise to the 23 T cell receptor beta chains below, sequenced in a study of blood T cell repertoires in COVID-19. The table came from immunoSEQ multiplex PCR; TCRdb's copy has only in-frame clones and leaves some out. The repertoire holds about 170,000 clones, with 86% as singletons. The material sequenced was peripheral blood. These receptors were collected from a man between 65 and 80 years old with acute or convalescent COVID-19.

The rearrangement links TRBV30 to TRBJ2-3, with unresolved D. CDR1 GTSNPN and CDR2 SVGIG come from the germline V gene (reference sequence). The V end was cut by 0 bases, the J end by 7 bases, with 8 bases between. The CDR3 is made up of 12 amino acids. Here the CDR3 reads CAWSVGHYTQYF. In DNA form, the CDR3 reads TGTGCCTGGAGTGTGGGCCACTATACGCAGTATTTT.

The CDR3 protein is CASAGRAVTGELFF. The CDR3 coding sequence is TGTGCCAGCGCCGGGAGGGCCGTTACCGGGGAGCTGTTTTTT. The V call is TRBV2, the J call TRBJ2-2; 8 bases line up with TRBD2. Unmatched junction bases numbered 7, after V lost 8 bases and J lost 5 bases. The CDR3 spans 14 residues. The germline V gene encodes CDR1 SNHLY and CDR2 FYNNEI.

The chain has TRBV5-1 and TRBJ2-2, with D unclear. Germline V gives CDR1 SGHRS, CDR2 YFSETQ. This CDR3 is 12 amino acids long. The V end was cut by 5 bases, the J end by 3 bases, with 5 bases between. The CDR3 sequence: CASSRDTGELFF. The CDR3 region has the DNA TGCGCCAGCAGTCGTGACACCGGGGAGCTGTTTTTT.

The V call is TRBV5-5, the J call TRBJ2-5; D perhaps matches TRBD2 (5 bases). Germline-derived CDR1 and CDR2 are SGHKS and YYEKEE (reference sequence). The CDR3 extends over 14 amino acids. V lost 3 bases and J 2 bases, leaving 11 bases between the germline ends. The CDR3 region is CASSSAGIQETQYF. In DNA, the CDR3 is TGTGCCAGCAGCTCGGCCGGGATTCAAGAGACCCAGTACTTC. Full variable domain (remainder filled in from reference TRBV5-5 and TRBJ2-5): DAGVTQSPTHLIKTRGQQVTLRCSPISGHKSVSWYQQVLGQGPQFIFQYYEKEERGRGNFPDRFSARQFPNYSSELNVNALLLGDSALYLCASSSAGIQETQYFGPGTRLLVL.

CDR3 nucleotide sequence: TGTGCCAGCGGTAAGACAGGGGATGAGCAGTTCTTC. Translation gives CASGKTGDEQFF. The V and J genes are TRBV7-9 and TRBJ2-1; 8 nucleotides match TRBD1. Germline loops: CDR1 SEHNR, CDR2 FQNEAQ (reference sequence). The trim removed 8 bases at V and 8 bases at J, leaving 5 bases unmatched. The CDR3 is 12 residues long.

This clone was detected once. The DNA for the CDR3 is TGTGCCAGCTCAGGGACAGGGCGCACTGAAGCTTTCTTT. Translating it yields CASSGTGRTEAFF. The rearrangement links TRBV18 to TRBJ1-1, with 9 bases aligning to TRBD1. Germline V CDR1 and CDR2: KGHSH, LQKENI. V gave up 5 bases and J gave up 4 bases; unmatched junction bases: 2. The CDR3 extends over 13 amino acids.

This CDR3 reads CASSQGGTANTEAFF. The CDR3, as DNA: TGCGCCAGCAGCCAAGGAGGGACAGCGAACACTGAAGCTTTCTTT. The chain uses TRBV4-3 and TRBJ1-1, with 7 bases lining up with TRBD1. The junction had 3 bases not matched to a gene; V was cut back by 1 base and J by 1 base. The germline gives CDR1 LGHNA, CDR2 YSLEER. The CDR3 extends over 15 amino acids.

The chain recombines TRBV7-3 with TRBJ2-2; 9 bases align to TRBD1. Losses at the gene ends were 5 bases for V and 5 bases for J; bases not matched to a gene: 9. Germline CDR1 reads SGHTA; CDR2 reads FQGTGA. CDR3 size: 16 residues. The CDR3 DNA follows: TGTGCCAGCAGCCATAGACAGGGGGTCGGAACCGGGGAGCTGTTTTTT. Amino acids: CASSHRQGVGTGELFF.

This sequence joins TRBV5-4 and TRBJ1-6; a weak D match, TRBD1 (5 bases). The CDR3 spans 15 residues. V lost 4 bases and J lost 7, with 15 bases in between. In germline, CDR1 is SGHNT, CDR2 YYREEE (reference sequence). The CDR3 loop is CASSGAGSENSPLHF. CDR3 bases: TGTGCCAGCAGCGGGGCGGGATCGGAGAATTCACCCCTCCACTTT.

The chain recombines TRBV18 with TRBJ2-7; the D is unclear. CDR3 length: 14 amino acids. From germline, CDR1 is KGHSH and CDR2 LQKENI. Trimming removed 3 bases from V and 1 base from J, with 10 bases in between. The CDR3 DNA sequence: TGTGCCAGCTCACCGCTCGAGGAATCCTACGAGCAGTACTTC. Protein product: CASSPLEESYEQYF.

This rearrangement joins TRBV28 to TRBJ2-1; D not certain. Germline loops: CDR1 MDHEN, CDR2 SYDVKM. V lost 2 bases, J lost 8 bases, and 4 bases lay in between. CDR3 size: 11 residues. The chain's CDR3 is CASSLRDEQFF. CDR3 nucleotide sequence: TGTGCCAGCAGTTTACGGGATGAGCAGTTCTTC.

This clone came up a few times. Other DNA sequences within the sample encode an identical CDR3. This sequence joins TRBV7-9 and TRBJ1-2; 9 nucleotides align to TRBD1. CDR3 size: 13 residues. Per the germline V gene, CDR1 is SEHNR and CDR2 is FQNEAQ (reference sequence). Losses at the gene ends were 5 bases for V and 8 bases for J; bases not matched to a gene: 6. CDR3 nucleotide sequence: TGTGCCAGCAGCAGGGACAGGGATGGAGGCTACACCTTC. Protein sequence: CASSRDRDGGYTF.

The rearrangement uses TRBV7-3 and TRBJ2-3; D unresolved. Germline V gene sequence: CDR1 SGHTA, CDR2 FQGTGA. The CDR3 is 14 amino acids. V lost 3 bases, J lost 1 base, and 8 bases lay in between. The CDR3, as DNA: TGTGCCAGCAGCTTCTATGGAGGCACAGATACGCAGTATTTT. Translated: CASSFYGGTDTQYF. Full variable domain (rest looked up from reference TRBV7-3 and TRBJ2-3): GAGVSQTPSNKVTEKGKYVELRCDPISGHTALYWYRQSLGQGPEFLIYFQGTGAADDSGLPNDRFFAVRPEGSVSTLKIQRTERGDSAVYLCASSFYGGTDTQYFGPGTRLTVL.

The CDR3 DNA follows: TGTGCCAGCAGCGCCGACAGGGGCTCTACTGGCTACACCTTC. This encodes CASSADRGSTGYTF. This sequence joins TRBV6-5 and TRBJ1-2; 8 bases map to TRBD1. The CDR3 is 14 residues long. Unmatched junction bases numbered 10, after V lost 6 bases and J lost 7 bases. Germline CDR1 reads MNHEY; CDR2 reads SVGAGI.

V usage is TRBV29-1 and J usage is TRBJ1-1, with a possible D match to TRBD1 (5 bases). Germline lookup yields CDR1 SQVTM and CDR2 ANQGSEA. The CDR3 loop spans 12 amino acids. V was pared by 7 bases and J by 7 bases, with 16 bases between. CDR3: CSGPPREGEAFF. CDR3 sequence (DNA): TGCAGCGGCCCCCCCAGGGAGGGTGAAGCTTTCTTT.

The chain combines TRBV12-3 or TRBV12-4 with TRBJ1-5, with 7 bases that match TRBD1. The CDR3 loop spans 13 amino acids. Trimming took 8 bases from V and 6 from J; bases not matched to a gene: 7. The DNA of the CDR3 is TGTGCCAGCGCTCGACAGGGTAGTCAGCCCCAGCATTTT. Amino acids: CASARQGSQPQHF.

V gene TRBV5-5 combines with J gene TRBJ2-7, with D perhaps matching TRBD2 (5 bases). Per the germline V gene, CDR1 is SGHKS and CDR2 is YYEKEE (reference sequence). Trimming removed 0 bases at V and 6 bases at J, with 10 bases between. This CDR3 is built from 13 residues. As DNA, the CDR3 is TGTGCCAGCAGCTTGGCGGGAACGTCCGAGCAGTACTTC. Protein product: CASSLAGTSEQYF.

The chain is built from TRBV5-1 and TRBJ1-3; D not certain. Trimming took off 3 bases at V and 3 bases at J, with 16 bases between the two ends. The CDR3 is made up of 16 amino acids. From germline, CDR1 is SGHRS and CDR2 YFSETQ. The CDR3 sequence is CASSYDITGIGNTIYF. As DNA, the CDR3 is TGCGCCAGCAGCTATGACATAACCGGTATTGGAAACACCATATATTTT.

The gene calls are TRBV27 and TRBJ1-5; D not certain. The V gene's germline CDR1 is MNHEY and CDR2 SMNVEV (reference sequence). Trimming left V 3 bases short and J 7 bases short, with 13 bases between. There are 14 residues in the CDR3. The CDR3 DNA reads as TGTGCCAGCAGTTTGTATAAGGTGGAGCAGCCCCAGCATTTT. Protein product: CASSLYKVEQPQHF.

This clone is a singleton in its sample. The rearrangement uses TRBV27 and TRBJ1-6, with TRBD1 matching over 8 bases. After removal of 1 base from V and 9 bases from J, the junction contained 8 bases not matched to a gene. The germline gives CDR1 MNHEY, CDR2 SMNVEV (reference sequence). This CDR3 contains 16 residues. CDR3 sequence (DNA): TGTGCCAGCAGTTTATACAACAGGGGGTTGGGTTCACCCCTCCACTTT. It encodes CASSLYNRGLGSPLHF.

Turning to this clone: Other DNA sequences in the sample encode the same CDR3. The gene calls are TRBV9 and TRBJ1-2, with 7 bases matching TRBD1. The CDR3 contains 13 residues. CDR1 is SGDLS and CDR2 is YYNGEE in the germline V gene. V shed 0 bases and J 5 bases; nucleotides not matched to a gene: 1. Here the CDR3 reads CASSVGQGYGYTF. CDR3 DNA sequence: TGTGCCAGCAGCGTAGGACAGGGATATGGCTACACCTTC.

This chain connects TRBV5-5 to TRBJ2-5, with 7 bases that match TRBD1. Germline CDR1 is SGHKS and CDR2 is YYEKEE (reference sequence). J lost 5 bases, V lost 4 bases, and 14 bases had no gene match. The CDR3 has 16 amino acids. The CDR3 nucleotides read TGTGCCAGCAGCACATCTACTGACAGGGTGTGGGAGACCCAGTACTTC. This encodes CASSTSTDRVWETQYF.

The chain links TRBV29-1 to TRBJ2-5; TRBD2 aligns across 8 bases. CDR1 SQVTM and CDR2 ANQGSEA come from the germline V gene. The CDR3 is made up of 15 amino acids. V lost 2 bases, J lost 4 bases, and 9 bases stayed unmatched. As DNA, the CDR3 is TGCAGCGTTGAATCTCGGGGGGGCGTATCAGAGACCCAGTACTTC. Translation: CSVESRGGVSETQYF.